The clone carrying this TCR beta chain appeared a few times. Recovery among Cohort 3 donors was established by two negative PCRs, clearance, or symptom resolution. The data are from a study of blood T cell repertoires in COVID-19. Original processing notes: The authors estimated nucleated cell counts from reference gene primer amplification. Libraries were prepared by immunoSEQ multiplex PCR; TCRdb keeps only in-frame clonotypes and omits some of them. V, J and clone size derive from that table, while D and trimming were established from the DNA sequence. The data contain a few hundred thousand clones, approximately 90% of them singletons. Germline CDR1 is MNHEY and CDR2 is SVGAGI. With V trimmed by 5 bases and J by 4 bases, 2 bases remained unmatched. The CDR3 spans 15 residues.

Sequenced sample: PBMCs or T cells enriched from blood (not recorded which). The chain links TRBV6-5 to TRBJ2-2; 12 nucleotides match TRBD2. The clonotype originates from a man aged 25 to 45 who had recovered from COVID-19. The DNA for the CDR3 is TGTGCCAGCAGTAAGGGACTAGCGGGCACCGGGGAGCTGTTTTTT. It is translated as CASSKGLAGTGELFF.